The source of this T cell receptor beta chain is a study of T cells in women clearing cervical HPV infection. In the study overall: Cases: HPV16-related CIN3 or worse on histology, 2 invasive cancers. Controls' single incident HPV16 infection cleared within 12 months without precancer.

Libraries were prepared by immunoSEQ multiplex PCR; TCRdb keeps only in-frame clonotypes and omits some of them. This table holds under 50,000 clones. With regard to this clone: The read halts 3 residues ahead of the CDR3 end, with the missing end drawn from the germline J gene.

V shed 6 bases, J shed 5 bases, and the junction held 6 bases outside the gene matches. This CDR3 is built from 13 residues. Germline assignment: CDR1 LNHDA and CDR2 SQIVND (reference sequence). The V and J genes are TRBV19 and TRBJ1-1; 7 bases map to TRBD1. The clonotype originates from a woman aged 18 to 75 with a cervical HPV16 infection that either progressed to CIN3+ or cleared (not recorded which). The sequencing sample was made of blood buffy coat. The CDR3 spells CASRTDRETEAFF. Incomplete CDR3 DNA: TGTGCCAGTAGGACCGACAGGGAGACTGAA. The full variable domain, rest sourced from reference TRBV19 and TRBJ1-1, is DGGITQSPKYLFRKEGQNVTLSCEQNLNHDAMYWYRQDPGQGLRLIYYSQIVNDFQKGDIAEGYSVSREKKESFPLTVTSAQKNPTAFYLCASRTDRETEAFFGQGTRLTVV.